A selection of T cell receptor beta chains follows, all from one sample in a study of shared clonotypes between healthy human individuals. Assay used: immunoSEQ multiplex PCR; TCRdb lists only in-frame clones, some missing. Of 400,000 to 500,000 clones listed, 79% are singletons. The source material was PBMCs. These receptors came from a woman in her forties in good health. Some clones in this sample may be carry-over from other donors' samples. Both conserved end residues are part of each CDR3. Each record gives: D gene, J gene, clone size, V gene, CDR3 DNA, CDR3 protein. D genes are given only for firm matches. Some rows have no size entry. The others give once, few or many, or a class for an expanded clone.

D: .
J: TRBJ2-1
size: few
V: TRBV27
DNA: TGTGCCAGCAGTTTAAGGTGGGGTGAGCAGTTCTTC
CDR3: CASSLRWGEQFF

D: .
J: TRBJ2-7
size: once
V: TRBV14
DNA: TGTGCCAGCAGCCCGACGCCTACCCAGCAGTACTTC
CDR3: CASSPTPTQQYF

D: .
J: TRBJ2-3
size: .
V: TRBV28
DNA: TGTGCCAGCAGTTCGATAGCGGTCACAGATACGCAGTATTTT
CDR3: CASSSIAVTDTQYF

D: TRBD1
J: TRBJ2-3
size: .
V: TRBV15
DNA: TGTGCCACCAGCAGCTATGCACAGGGGGGAGATACGCAGTATTTT
CDR3: CATSSYAQGGDTQYF

D: .
J: TRBJ2-5
size: once
V: TRBV7-2
DNA: TGTGCCAGCAGCTTAGATGTTGGACAAGAGACCCAGTACTTC
CDR3: CASSLDVGQETQYF

D: TRBD2
J: TRBJ2-5
size: .
V: TRBV4-1
DNA: TGCGCCAGCAGCCCGGGACTAGAGAGATTTATGGAGACCCAGTACTTC
CDR3: CASSPGLERFMETQYF

D: TRBD2
J: TRBJ2-1
size: .
V: TRBV5-6
DNA: TGTGCCAGCAGCTGGGGACTACCCACCTACAATGAGCAGTTCTTC
CDR3: CASSWGLPTYNEQFF

D: .
J: TRBJ2-3
size: .
V: TRBV6-1
DNA: TGTGCCAGCAGTGAGGTTTCAGGGAGAATGACAGATACGCAGTATTTT
CDR3: CASSEVSGRMTDTQYF

D: .
J: TRBJ2-5
size: .
V: TRBV11-2
DNA: TGTGCCAGCAGCTTATCGAGCGGACCCCAAGAGACCCAGTACTTC
CDR3: CASSLSSGPQETQYF

D: .
J: TRBJ2-7
size: .
V: TRBV5-1
DNA: TGCGCCAGCAGCTTGGGACAGAGCATCGACGAGCAGTACTTC
CDR3: CASSLGQSIDEQYF

D: TRBD2
J: TRBJ2-3
size: once
V: TRBV6-5
DNA: TGTGCCAGCAGTGGCGGACTAGGCCCAGATACGCAGTATTTT
CDR3: CASSGGLGPDTQYF

D: .
J: TRBJ2-3
size: .
V: TRBV11-2
DNA: TGTGCCAGCAGCCAATCGGGCCCAAGACAGGAGGATCCCACAGATACGCAGTATTTT
CDR3: CASSQSGPRQEDPTDTQYF

D: .
J: TRBJ2-5
size: .
V: TRBV25-1
DNA: TGTGCCAGCAGTGATTTGGTAGCTGGGACGGGCTACGGGGAGCAGTACTTC
CDR3: CASSDLVAGTGYGEQYF

D: .
J: TRBJ1-3
size: .
V: TRBV16
DNA: TGTGCCAGCAGCCAACAGGGAACTGGAAACACCATATATTTT
CDR3: CASSQQGTGNTIYF

D: .
J: TRBJ1-3
size: .
V: TRBV9
DNA: TGTGCCAGCAGCGTTCCTAGTGGAAACACCATATATTTT
CDR3: CASSVPSGNTIYF

D: .
J: TRBJ1-4
size: .
V: TRBV7-2
DNA: TGTGCCAGCAGCAAGGGTGCAACTAATGAAAAACTGTTTTTT
CDR3: CASSKGATNEKLFF

D: .
J: TRBJ2-3
size: .
V: TRBV19
DNA: TGTGCCAGTGCCCATCGGACTGAGGATACGCAGTATTTT
CDR3: CASAHRTEDTQYF

D: .
J: TRBJ1-3
size: once
V: TRBV2
DNA: TGTGCCAGCAAAGGGTCTGGAAACACCATATATTTT
CDR3: CASKGSGNTIYF

D: .
J: TRBJ2-2
size: few
V: TRBV6-6
DNA: TGTGCCAGCAGTTACTCGAGGCTCACCGGGGAGCTGTTTTTT
CDR3: CASSYSRLTGELFF

D: .
J: TRBJ2-1
size: .
V: TRBV18
DNA: TGTGCCAGCTCACCACCGGGAGCGTATGGGTTCGACAGCAATGAGCAGTTCTTC
CDR3: CASSPPGAYGFDSNEQFF

D: .
J: TRBJ2-7
size: .
V: TRBV28
DNA: TGTGCCAGCAGTTTATCGTTGAGCGTTTGGAACTTC
CDR3: CASSLSLSVWNF

D: TRBD2
J: TRBJ2-2
size: .
V: TRBV6-6
DNA: TGTGCCAGCAGCGCGACTAGCGGGAGATTCACCGGGGAGCTGTTTTTT
CDR3: CASSATSGRFTGELFF

D: .
J: TRBJ2-5
size: .
V: TRBV7-2
DNA: TGTGCCAGCAGCTTGACTAGATACGAGACCCAGTACTTC
CDR3: CASSLTRYETQYF

D: TRBD2
J: TRBJ2-2
size: .
V: TRBV10-2
DNA: TGCGCCAGCAAACTAGCGGGAGTGGCCACCGGGGAGCTGTTTTTT
CDR3: CASKLAGVATGELFF

D: TRBD2
J: TRBJ2-2
size: .
V: TRBV9
DNA: TGTGCCAGCAGCCAAGGGACTAGCGGGTTAACCGGGGAGCTGTTTTTT
CDR3: CASSQGTSGLTGELFF

D: .
J: TRBJ2-7
size: .
V: TRBV21-1
DNA: TGTGCCCACAGGGGTCGCTCGTACGAGCAGTACTTC
CDR3: CAHRGRSYEQYF

D: .
J: TRBJ2-5
size: .
V: TRBV19
DNA: TGTGCCAGTAGTATAGTAAGGGGAGAGACCCAGTACTTC
CDR3: CASSIVRGETQYF

D: TRBD1
J: TRBJ2-7
size: .
V: TRBV28
DNA: TGTGCCAGCAGTTTAAGGGGGCGAAAAGCCTACGAGCAGTACTTC
CDR3: CASSLRGRKAYEQYF

D: .
J: TRBJ2-2
size: .
V: TRBV4-3
DNA: TGCGCCAGCAGCCAAGGCCGGGGCACCGGGGAGCTGTTTTTT
CDR3: CASSQGRGTGELFF

D: .
J: TRBJ2-2
size: .
V: TRBV5-4
DNA: TGTGCCAGCAGCTCCGGGACCAACGGGGAGCTGTTTTTT
CDR3: CASSSGTNGELFF

D: .
J: TRBJ2-1
size: .
V: TRBV10-2
DNA: TGCGCCAGCAACAGACTAGGAGGCAATGAGCAGTTCTTC
CDR3: CASNRLGGNEQFF

D: TRBD1
J: TRBJ2-7
size: .
V: TRBV28
DNA: TGTGCCAGCAGTTTTAGGCAGGGGGCCAGGAACGAGCAGTACTTC
CDR3: CASSFRQGARNEQYF

D: .
J: TRBJ2-7
size: .
V: TRBV7-2
DNA: TGTGCCAGCAGCCTCTCTCGCTCGCTGGCGGCCCAGGACGAGCAGTACTTC
CDR3: CASSLSRSLAAQDEQYF

D: .
J: TRBJ2-3
size: .
V: TRBV9
DNA: TGTGCCAGCAGCGTATCGGGCCTAGATACGCAGTATTTT
CDR3: CASSVSGLDTQYF

D: .
J: TRBJ1-4
size: .
V: TRBV28
DNA: TGTGCCAGCAGTAGGCAGAGTAATGAAAAACTGTTTTTT
CDR3: CASSRQSNEKLFF

D: TRBD2
J: TRBJ2-1
size: .
V: TRBV9
DNA: TGTGCCAGCAGCACCCGCCCCGGACTAGCGGAAGGGCATGAGCAGTTCTTC
CDR3: CASSTRPGLAEGHEQFF

D: .
J: TRBJ1-5
size: .
V: TRBV4-2
DNA: TGTGCCAGCAGCCAAGAACCGGGTTATAGCAATCAGCCCCAGCATTTT
CDR3: CASSQEPGYSNQPQHF

D: TRBD2
J: TRBJ2-5
size: .
V: TRBV7-8
DNA: TGTGCCAGCAGCTCCGGACTAGCGGGAGGGACCCAGTACTTC
CDR3: CASSSGLAGGTQYF

D: .
J: TRBJ1-2
size: .
V: TRBV16
DNA: TGTGCCAGCAGCCAAAATTCAGGGGCAGGCTACACCTTC
CDR3: CASSQNSGAGYTF

D: .
J: TRBJ1-5
size: .
V: TRBV6-1
DNA: TGTGCCAGCAGTCCCGGGAGGAGTCAGCCCCAGCATTTT
CDR3: CASSPGRSQPQHF

D: .
J: TRBJ2-2
size: .
V: TRBV25-1
DNA: TGTGCCAGCCGACAGGACTCCGCGAACACCGGGGAGCTGTTTTTT
CDR3: CASRQDSANTGELFF

D: .
J: TRBJ2-2
size: medium-sized
V: TRBV6-4
DNA: TGTGCCAGCAGTGACTCAGGTCACACCGGGGAGCTGTTTTTT
CDR3: CASSDSGHTGELFF

D: TRBD2
J: TRBJ2-7
size: once
V: TRBV27
DNA: TGTGCCAGCAGTTTAGGCGGGGGTGGGGATGAGCAGTACTTC
CDR3: CASSLGGGGDEQYF

D: TRBD2
J: TRBJ2-1
size: .
V: TRBV28
DNA: TGTGCCAGCAGTTGGGGGAGGGGTCATGAGCAGTTCTTC
CDR3: CASSWGRGHEQFF

D: .
J: TRBJ2-7
size: .
V: TRBV4-1
DNA: TGCGCCAGCAGCCAAGCCGAGAACTCGTACTACGAGCAGTACTTC
CDR3: CASSQAENSYYEQYF

D: .
J: TRBJ1-3
size: .
V: TRBV30
DNA: TGTGCCTGGAGCAGGGGCTCTGGAAACACCATATATTTT
CDR3: CAWSRGSGNTIYF